Each of the 2 T cell receptor beta chains below was sequenced from the same sample in a study of a mutant IDH1 vaccine in newly diagnosed glioma. Profiling relied on immunoSEQ multiplex PCR, and the TCRdb table lists in-frame clones only, not all of them. The sample has tens of thousands of clones; 82% are singletons. No antigen is known for these receptors. Time point: week 5, during vaccination. Alongside topical imiquimod, each dose of vaccine comprised 300 ug of mutant IDH1 20-mer peptide. Sequencing used PBMCs, obtained from a glioma patient whose treatment included an IDH1 peptide vaccine. The receptors originated from a woman aged 18-29 years with glioma. Some clones in this sample may be carry-over from other donors' samples.

J is TRBJ2-5 and V is TRBV7-9; 7 bases are a match to TRBD1. J was trimmed by 2 bases and V by 5 bases; bases with no gene match: 14. From germline, CDR1 is SEHNR and CDR2 FQNEAQ (reference sequence). CDR3 length equals 17 residues. The chain's CDR3 is CASSPWTGANPQETQYF. The CDR3 DNA sequence: TGTGCCAGCAGCCCCTGGACAGGTGCAAACCCTCAAGAGACCCAGTACTTC.

As DNA, the CDR3 is TGTGCCAGTAGTATTCGTCGGAATCAGCCCCAGCATTTT. Protein product: CASSIRRNQPQHF. The V gene is TRBV19, the J gene TRBJ1-5; D is ambiguous. The CDR3 covers 13 residues. V was trimmed by 3 bases and J by 4 bases, leaving 7 bases between them. CDR1 and CDR2 from the germline V gene are LNHDA and SQIVND (reference sequence).